What follows are 21 T cell receptor beta chains derived from one specimen sequenced in a study of response to subunit inactivated influenza vaccine. TCRdb recomputed calls from the RT-PCR reads with MiXCR, one row per CDR3 protein. The data show hundreds of thousands of distinct CDR3 sequences, less than 20% seen once. The sequencing used PBMCs from blood, collected roughly 12 days after vaccination. The source is a man in his fifties who received an inactivated influenza vaccine.

This clonotype was seen a handful of times. The J gene is TRBJ1-4, the V gene TRBV20-1; a weak D match, TRBD1 (5 bases). V gave up 6 bases and J gave up 8 bases, with 13 bases separating them. The CDR3 has 12 amino acids. CDR1 is DFQATT and CDR2 is SNEGSKA in the germline V gene (reference sequence). The CDR3 coding sequence is TGCAGTGCCCCGATTCGGGGGGAAAAACTGTTTTTT. Amino acid sequence: CSAPIRGEKLFF.

In this sample, this clonotype turned up a few times. The chain employs TRBV6-2 or TRBV6-3 and TRBJ2-7, with a tentative D call TRBD1 (6 bases). This CDR3 is built from 15 residues. V lost 7 bases, J lost 1 base, and 17 bases lay in between. The germline CDR1 and CDR2 sequences are MNHEY and SVGEGT. The DNA of the CDR3 is TGTGCCAGCATGAATCCGGGACAAGTATCCTACGAGCAGTACTTC. Amino acid sequence: CASMNPGQVSYEQYF.

The J gene is TRBJ1-1, the V gene TRBV5-6; 8 bases agree with TRBD1. In germline, CDR1 is SGHDT, CDR2 YYEEEE. This CDR3 has 16 amino acids. Trimming removed 0 bases from V and 5 bases from J; junction bases left unmatched: 9. Written as DNA, the CDR3 is TGTGCCAGCAGCTTGGCCGGCAGGGGGCAAGGGACTGAAGCTTTCTTT. Translating it yields CASSLAGRGQGTEAFF.

This clonotype was found a few times. The chain joins TRBV5-4 to TRBJ2-7; TRBD2 is a possible D gene (6 bases). From germline, CDR1 is SGHNT and CDR2 YYREEE (reference sequence). CDR3 length: 17 residues. Trimming cost V 3 bases and J 4 bases, with 23 bases left between them. The CDR3 DNA reads as TGTGCCAGCAGCTCACCCCCTGGGTGGGAGGCCGGGTACGAGCAGTACTTC. It translates to CASSSPPGWEAGYEQYF.

This clonotype was found many times. This chain joins TRBV25-1 and TRBJ2-2; possibly TRBD1 or TRBD2 for D (6 bases each). Trimming took off 2 bases at V and 0 bases at J, with 16 bases between the two ends. CDR3 length: 18 residues. Germline V gives CDR1 MGHDK, CDR2 SYGVNS. In DNA form, the CDR3 reads TGTGCCAGCAGTGAACCCCTTCCGGGGGCTTCGAACACCGGGGAGCTGTTTTTT. Amino acid sequence: CASSEPLPGASNTGELFF.

The chain links TRBV4-3 to TRBJ1-2; 11 positions match TRBD1. The CDR3 is 14 residues long. V shed 5 bases and J 5 bases; nucleotides not matched to a gene: 4. CDR1 is LGHNA and CDR2 is YSLEER in the germline V gene. CDR3: CASSNRDRGYGYTF. The CDR3 DNA is TGCGCCAGCAGCAACCGGGACAGGGGGTATGGCTACACCTTC.

The V gene is TRBV6-1, the J gene TRBJ2-7; D possibly matches TRBD1 or TRBD2 (5 bases each). CDR1 and CDR2 (germline): MNHNS, SASEGT. CDR3 length: 14 residues. Trimming cost V 6 bases and J 4 bases, with 16 bases left between them. CDR3 amino acids: CASRLGTLGYEQYF. The CDR3 region has the DNA TGTGCCAGCAGACTGGGGACGCTAGGGTACGAGCAGTACTTC.

This clonotype was found a few times. A single base separates this from a much larger clone, so it may be a read error. The chain recombines TRBV27 with TRBJ2-1, with 7 nucleotides matching TRBD2. The trim removed 2 bases at V and 4 bases at J, leaving 5 bases unmatched. CDR3 length: 15 amino acids. In germline, CDR1 is MNHEY, CDR2 SMNVEV (reference sequence). CDR3 sequence (DNA): TGTGCCAGCAGTTTACTAGCGGAGACTTACAATGAGCAGTTCTTC. Translation gives CASSLLAETYNEQFF.

The CDR3 DNA is TGCAGCGTTGCCGGGGCCAACGTAGAAAGGACCCAGTACTTC. Translation: CSVAGANVERTQYF. The J gene is TRBJ2-5, the V gene TRBV29-1; D is perhaps TRBD1 or TRBD2 (5 bases each). Per germline, CDR1 SQVTM and CDR2 ANQGSEA. Trimming cost V 4 bases and J 7 bases, with 19 bases left between them. The length of the CDR3 is 14 residues. Looking up the rest from reference TRBV29-1 and TRBJ2-5 gives the full variable domain: SAVISQKPSRDICQRGTSLTIQCQVDSQVTMMFWYRQQPGQSLTLIATANQGSEATYESGFVIDKFPISRPNLTFSTLTVSNMSPEDSSIYLCSVAGANVERTQYFGPGTRLLVL.

In this sample, this clonotype turned up a few times. The chain is built from TRBV12-3 or TRBV12-4 and TRBJ2-1; 12 nucleotides agree with TRBD2. This CDR3 is built from 16 residues. J gave up 8 bases and V 6 bases, and 11 bases lay outside the gene matches. CDR3 DNA: TGTGCCAGCAGCACTCTTCTAGCGGGGGGGCAAGATGAGCAGTTCTTC. Translation gives CASSTLLAGGQDEQFF.

A few counts support this clonotype. The CDR3 DNA is TGCAGTGCTAGAGGGCCAGGGAGGACCGGGGAGCTGTTTTTT. Amino acids: CSARGPGRTGELFF. The chain couples TRBV20-1 to TRBJ2-2; D may be TRBD2 (6 bases). Trimming removed 1 base from V and 5 bases from J, with 11 bases in between. The CDR3 covers 14 residues. Looked up from germline, CDR1 is DFQATT and CDR2 is SNEGSKA (reference sequence).

The sample holds a few counts of this clonotype. The CDR3 loop reads CAISEIKGGGTDTQYF. CDR3 nucleotides: TGTGCCATCAGTGAAATAAAGGGAGGTGGCACAGATACGCAGTATTTT. J is TRBJ2-3 and V is TRBV10-3; a weak D match, TRBD2 (6 bases). With 3 bases removed from V and 1 base from J, the gap between germline ends came to 14 bases. This CDR3 comprises 16 residues. Per germline, CDR1 ENHRY and CDR2 SYGVKD.

This clonotype occurred a few times. V is TRBV27 and J is TRBJ2-1, with D possibly matching TRBD2 (6 bases). The CDR3 covers 15 residues. V was trimmed by 3 bases and J by 4 bases, leaving 13 bases between them. CDR1 is MNHEY and CDR2 is SMNVEV in the germline V gene (reference sequence). This chain's CDR3 is CASSLEGSEYNEQFF. The CDR3, as DNA: TGTGCCAGCAGTTTGGAGGGGTCCGAGTACAATGAGCAGTTCTTC.

This clonotype showed up just a few times. This chain joins TRBV6-6 and TRBJ2-7; D is undetermined. Germline CDR1 is MNHNY and CDR2 is SVGAGI (reference sequence). This CDR3 spans 12 amino acids. Trimming left V 6 bases short and J 3 bases short, with 9 bases between. This CDR3 is CASRVVDYEQYF. CDR3 sequence (DNA): TGTGCCAGCAGGGTAGTAGACTACGAGCAGTACTTC.

The genes are TRBV20-1 and TRBJ2-7; the D gene is possibly TRBD2 (6 bases). Trimming took 4 bases from V and 1 from J, leaving 11 bases between them. CDR1 and CDR2 from the germline V gene are DFQATT and SNEGSKA (reference sequence). The CDR3 runs 13 residues. CDR3 coding DNA: TGCAGTGCTACTGGCGGGGAGTCCTACGAGCAGTACTTC. Translation gives CSATGGESYEQYF.

This chain links TRBV7-8 with TRBJ2-2, with D perhaps TRBD1 or TRBD2 (5 bases each). This CDR3 region has 14 residues. Germline CDR1 is SGHVS and CDR2 is FQNEAQ. Trimming shortened V by 8 bases and J by 1 base, and 11 bases separated the two germline ends. The CDR3 DNA reads as TGTGCCAGCCGAGGGGTTGTGAACACCGGGGAGCTGTTTTTT. Amino acid sequence: CASRGVVNTGELFF.

In this sample, this clonotype turned up many times. The V gene is TRBV12-3 or TRBV12-4, the J gene TRBJ1-1; D unresolved. V lost 0 bases and J 2 bases, leaving 7 bases between the germline ends. This CDR3 has 14 amino acids. The CDR3 loop reads CASSLAGRNTEAFF. CDR3 in DNA: TGTGCCAGCAGTTTAGCGGGCAGAAACACTGAAGCTTTCTTT.

This clonotype appeared a few times. V usage is TRBV9 and J usage is TRBJ2-3; 12 nucleotides agree with TRBD2. The germline V gene encodes CDR1 SGDLS and CDR2 YYNGEE. This CDR3 has 19 residues. V lost 3 bases, J lost 2 bases, and 13 bases stayed unmatched. CDR3 region: CASSDQASGGARYTDTQYF. In DNA form, the CDR3 reads TGTGCCAGCAGCGACCAGGCTAGCGGGGGGGCCAGATACACAGATACGCAGTATTTT.

This clonotype was seen a handful of times. This chain joins TRBV10-3 and TRBJ1-4, with a possible D match to TRBD1 (6 bases). Germline values: CDR1 ENHRY, CDR2 SYGVKD. V dropped 6 bases and J dropped 8 bases, with 16 bases sitting between them. This CDR3 has 14 amino acids. The CDR3 bases are TGTGCCATCAGCCCCGGGGGCTCGGGGGAAAAACTGTTTTTT. Residues: CAISPGGSGEKLFF.

This clonotype was recorded a few times. This chain connects TRBV4-2 to TRBJ2-3; unclear D gene. The V end lost 0 bases, the J end lost 2 bases, and 9 bases lay between the germline ends. The CDR3 contains 15 residues. The germline gives CDR1 LGHNA, CDR2 YNFKEQ. CDR3 bases: TGTGCCAGCAGCCAAGATGGGGATAACACAGATACGCAGTATTTT. Translation gives CASSQDGDNTDTQYF.

This sequence joins TRBV3-1 and TRBJ2-4; 8 nucleotides align to TRBD1. Trimming took 1 base from V and 4 from J; bases not matched to a gene: 9. Per germline, CDR1 LGHDT and CDR2 YNNKEL (reference sequence). The CDR3 totals 17 residues. CDR3 protein: CASSQGQGAARKNIQYF. The CDR3 DNA reads as TGTGCCAGCAGCCAAGGGCAGGGGGCCGCCCGTAAAAACATTCAGTACTTC. Full variable domain (rest looked up from reference TRBV3-1 and TRBJ2-4): DTAVSQTPKYLVTQMGNDKSIKCEQNLGHDTMYWYKQDSKKFLKIMFSYNNKELIINETVPNRFSPKSPDKAHLNLHINSLELGDSAVYFCASSQGQGAARKNIQYFGAGTRLSVL.